This T cell receptor beta chain appears in the sequencing data of a study of blood T cell repertoires in COVID-19 (dated by TCRdb to 2020 to 2022). Broadly, across the study: The collaborator samples originated in the United States, Italy and Spain and spanned the acute and convalescent phases of COVID-19. The prospective study material was composed of cDNA or gDNA derived from T cells, B-cell-depleted T cells, or PBMCs. Sample metadata almost always included a de-identified subject ID, COVID-19 status, age in years and sex. Where available, HLA class I and class II types were obtained from metadata supplied by the sample provider rather than from assay-based typing. Deeply sampled blood TCRbeta repertoires from subjects exposed to, actively infected with, or recovered from COVID-19 were included in the dataset. The repertoires were released in a freely available public database meant as a resource for research on the immune response to SARS-CoV-2. The samples were drawn from two sources: the first 160 participants of the ongoing ImmuneRACE study, and 950 to 1,500 subjects contributed by 6 global collaborators. Results the study describes overall, beyond this receptor: The quantity of clinical and demographic metadata differed by source and by participant and was supplied without curation.

The immunoSEQ Assay, a bias-controlled multiplex PCR, was used to amplify TCRbeta CDR3 regions from genomic DNA. As for how the authors treated the data: The number of nucleated cells in each sample was estimated from the amplification of reference gene primers within the assay. Sequence reads were collapsed and filtered to measure the absolute abundance of every unique TCRbeta CDR3 rearrangement. For each sample, productive Simpson clonality was calculated as the square root of Simpson's diversity index across productive rearrangements. Entries here come from immuneACCESS through TCRdb and include only in-frame sequences with V and J called. Some clones fail to appear in such tables; in the studies checked, an unresolved V gene covers under half of the shortfall, and the cause of the remainder is unknown. The V and J calls and clone size are taken from that table; D and trimming were inferred from the DNA. For this sample the table gives about 130,000 clones, of which approximately 83% were detected only once. The ten largest clones represent less than 8.5% of the sample.

The CDR3 numbers 12 residues from cysteine through phenylalanine. Here the CDR3 DNA is all that survives: 36 bases in frame from base 1. Relative to germline, V is 7 bases shorter and J is 4 bases shorter, with 10 bases between their ends. Of note for this clone: What antigen it recognizes has not been identified. Base-call qualities are not available, and no considerably larger clone is one nucleotide away.

The collaborating institutions used their own protocols to collect whole blood in K2EDTA tubes. Collaborator samples were shipped for TCRbeta analysis as frozen whole blood, isolated PBMCs, or DNA extracted from either sample type. The sequenced sample was peripheral blood. The chain couples TRBV12-3 or TRBV12-4 to TRBJ1-1, with no D gene named confidently. The origin of this receptor is an older man with active or convalescent COVID-19. The CDR3 has the sequence CASKGGRTEAFF. The DNA sequence is TGTGCCAGCAAGGGAGGGCGCACTGAAGCTTTCTTT.